Reported below is one T cell receptor (beta chain). This sample was taken from a study of cytomegalovirus exposure and HLA in healthy donors. About the research overall: A previous analysis identified fewer than 130 million unique TCR beta sequences derived from 180 million or so T cells. The early release's HLA-typed donors yielded 78 million or so unique TCRs. Of roughly 400 genotyped donors, roughly 81% grouped in the Caucasian-associated ancestry cluster.

PCR involved 60 Vbeta and 13 Jbeta primers. Only in-frame clones appear in the TCRdb table, and some are missing; sequencing was by immunoSEQ multiplex PCR. The sample lists under 200,000 clones; more than 70% were seen once. V shed 6 bases, J shed 4 bases, and the junction held 8 bases outside the gene matches. Looked up from germline, CDR1 is SNHLY and CDR2 is FYNNEI. This CDR3 region has 14 residues. V usage is TRBV2 and J usage is TRBJ1-1, with TRBD1 identical over 7 bases. Material: PBMCs. This receptor was identified in a boy between 10 and 17 years old in good health and CMV-seronegative. The CDR3 sequence is CASRLTGASTEAFF. The CDR3 region has the DNA TGTGCCAGCAGGTTAACAGGGGCCAGCACTGAAGCTTTCTTT.